Listed below are T cell receptor beta chains from one sample, sequenced in a study of blood T cell repertoires in COVID-19. Only in-frame clones appear in the TCRdb table, and some are missing; sequencing was by immunoSEQ multiplex PCR. The sample has around 250,000 clones; 86% are singletons. The specimen was peripheral blood. The source of these receptors is a man aged 55 to 70 with acute or convalescent COVID-19. Each CDR3 is given with its conserved first and last residue. The order of the fields is CDR3 DNA, CDR3 protein, clone size, V gene, D gene, J gene. A D gene is named only where the DNA matches it firmly. Clone size is not always given. Where it is, it says once, few, many or a class for expanded clones.

CDR3 DNA: TGTGCCAGCAGTTACGGACAGAGTTTTTCACCCCTCCACTTT
CDR3 protein: CASSYGQSFSPLHF
clone size: NA
V gene: TRBV6-2/TRBV6-3
D gene: NA
J gene: TRBJ1-6

CDR3 DNA: TGTGCCAGCAGTTTCTCGGCGGCTAGCTACGAGCAGTACTTC
CDR3 protein: CASSFSAASYEQYF
clone size: NA
V gene: TRBV27
D gene: NA
J gene: TRBJ2-7

CDR3 DNA: TGTGCCAGCAACTTCGCCGGGGGAGGTTATAATTCACCCCTCCACTTT
CDR3 protein: CASNFAGGGYNSPLHF
clone size: NA
V gene: TRBV5-6
D gene: NA
J gene: TRBJ1-6

CDR3 DNA: TGTGCCAGTAGAAGGACAGGGCTGAATACCGGGGAGCTGTTTTTT
CDR3 protein: CASRRTGLNTGELFF
clone size: once
V gene: TRBV19
D gene: TRBD1
J gene: TRBJ2-2

CDR3 DNA: TGTGCCAGCAGTTTATCTGTAGCGGCCTACAATGAGCAGTTCTTC
CDR3 protein: CASSLSVAAYNEQFF
clone size: few
V gene: TRBV6-6
D gene: NA
J gene: TRBJ2-1

CDR3 DNA: TGTGCCATCAGTGAGGGACTAGCGGGAGGGCAAGAGACCCAGTACTTC
CDR3 protein: CAISEGLAGGQETQYF
clone size: NA
V gene: TRBV10-3
D gene: TRBD2
J gene: TRBJ2-5

CDR3 DNA: TGTGCCAGCAGCCAACCCGACAGGGGCTATGGCTACACCTTC
CDR3 protein: CASSQPDRGYGYTF
clone size: NA
V gene: TRBV3-1/TRBV3-2
D gene: TRBD1
J gene: TRBJ1-2

CDR3 DNA: TGTGCCAGCGCCCGTAGCGGAGGGGATTATTCACCCCTCCACTTT
CDR3 protein: CASARSGGDYSPLHF
clone size: NA
V gene: TRBV9
D gene: NA
J gene: TRBJ1-6

CDR3 DNA: TGTGCCAGCAGCGATGGCGCCCGGGACTTCCTCGATACGCAGTATTTT
CDR3 protein: CASSDGARDFLDTQYF
clone size: NA
V gene: TRBV25-1
D gene: NA
J gene: TRBJ2-3

CDR3 DNA: TGTGCCAGCAGCTTATACGGGGCGAACACCGGGGAGCTGTTTTTT
CDR3 protein: CASSLYGANTGELFF
clone size: few
V gene: TRBV7-3
D gene: NA
J gene: TRBJ2-2

CDR3 DNA: TGTGCCAGCAGTTCCCGACAGTCTAATCAGCCCCAGCATTTT
CDR3 protein: CASSSRQSNQPQHF
clone size: NA
V gene: TRBV27
D gene: NA
J gene: TRBJ1-5

CDR3 DNA: TGCGCCAGCAGCTTACGGGACCCTAGGGAGGGAAAACTGTTTTTT
CDR3 protein: CASSLRDPREGKLFF
clone size: few
V gene: TRBV5-1
D gene: NA
J gene: TRBJ1-4

CDR3 DNA: TGTGCCAGCGGCCGACAGGAAACTAACTATGGCTACACCTTC
CDR3 protein: CASGRQETNYGYTF
clone size: NA
V gene: TRBV6-5
D gene: NA
J gene: TRBJ1-2

CDR3 DNA: TGCAGCGTTGATACGGGGTTCGAGGAGACCCAGTACTTC
CDR3 protein: CSVDTGFEETQYF
clone size: NA
V gene: TRBV29-1
D gene: NA
J gene: TRBJ2-5

CDR3 DNA: TGTGCCAGCAGCACGCAGGGGGCGCGCCTTGAGACCCAGTACTTC
CDR3 protein: CASSTQGARLETQYF
clone size: NA
V gene: TRBV7-9
D gene: TRBD1
J gene: TRBJ2-5

CDR3 DNA: TGTGCCAGCAGCCAAGGTCAACACAGGGGATCCTACGAGCAGTACTTC
CDR3 protein: CASSQGQHRGSYEQYF
clone size: NA
V gene: TRBV3-1/TRBV3-2
D gene: TRBD1
J gene: TRBJ2-7

CDR3 DNA: TGTGCCATCAGTGAGTCGAACCGTCTAGAAGCTTTCTTT
CDR3 protein: CAISESNRLEAFF
clone size: NA
V gene: TRBV10-3
D gene: NA
J gene: TRBJ1-1

CDR3 DNA: TGTGCCAGCAGCTTAGTTCCTAGCGGGAGCGAGACCCAGTACTTC
CDR3 protein: CASSLVPSGSETQYF
clone size: NA
V gene: TRBV7-2
D gene: TRBD2
J gene: TRBJ2-5

CDR3 DNA: TGTGCCAGCAGCTTAGCTATAACGGGAGAAGGGCGCGAGCAGTACTTC
CDR3 protein: CASSLAITGEGREQYF
clone size: once
V gene: TRBV7-2
D gene: NA
J gene: TRBJ2-7

CDR3 DNA: TGTGCCAGCAGCTTAGGAAGGGGCGCAATGAACACTGAAGCTTTCTTT
CDR3 protein: CASSLGRGAMNTEAFF
clone size: NA
V gene: TRBV11-2
D gene: NA
J gene: TRBJ1-1

CDR3 DNA: TGTGCCAGTAGTATAGGGGGTTTTGAGGGAAACATTCAGTACTTC
CDR3 protein: CASSIGGFEGNIQYF
clone size: NA
V gene: TRBV19
D gene: NA
J gene: TRBJ2-4

CDR3 DNA: TGTGCCAGCAGTCTCCTGGGACTAGCGGGAGGGGCCGGGGAGCTGTTTTTT
CDR3 protein: CASSLLGLAGGAGELFF
clone size: NA
V gene: TRBV7-2
D gene: TRBD2
J gene: TRBJ2-2

CDR3 DNA: TGTGCTAGCAGCTTAGGAGGGATAGATCAGCCCCAGCATTTT
CDR3 protein: CASSLGGIDQPQHF
clone size: few
V gene: TRBV7-7
D gene: NA
J gene: TRBJ1-5

CDR3 DNA: TGTGCCAGCAGTTACTCAATATCTGGGGCCGGAGGCAATCAGCCCCAGCATTTT
CDR3 protein: CASSYSISGAGGNQPQHF
clone size: few
V gene: TRBV6-2/TRBV6-3
D gene: NA
J gene: TRBJ1-5

CDR3 DNA: TGTGCCAGCAGTACACAGGTGGACGCTTTCTTT
CDR3 protein: CASSTQVDAFF
clone size: NA
V gene: TRBV28
D gene: NA
J gene: TRBJ1-1

CDR3 DNA: TGCGCCAGCAGCCCGAGGGCGGGGGGTAGCTCCTACAATGAGCAGTTCTTC
CDR3 protein: CASSPRAGGSSYNEQFF
clone size: once
V gene: TRBV4-1
D gene: TRBD2
J gene: TRBJ2-1

CDR3 DNA: TGTGCCAGCAGTGATCCGGACACTTCCTACGAGCAGTACTTC
CDR3 protein: CASSDPDTSYEQYF
clone size: few
V gene: TRBV2
D gene: NA
J gene: TRBJ2-7

CDR3 DNA: TGTGCCAGCAGTCCGACGGGACAGGGCCGACTAGAGGACAATGAGCAGTTCTTC
CDR3 protein: CASSPTGQGRLEDNEQFF
clone size: NA
V gene: TRBV6-6
D gene: TRBD1
J gene: TRBJ2-1

CDR3 DNA: TGTGCTTCAGGACAGGGAAGCGGCGGGGAGCTGTTTTTT
CDR3 protein: CASGQGSGGELFF
clone size: NA
V gene: TRBV12-5
D gene: TRBD1
J gene: TRBJ2-2

CDR3 DNA: TGTGCCAGCAGCTTACTAGCGGGAGGGCCTCCAGATACGCAGTATTTT
CDR3 protein: CASSLLAGGPPDTQYF
clone size: once
V gene: TRBV7-3
D gene: TRBD2
J gene: TRBJ2-3

CDR3 DNA: TGTGCCAGCAGCCAGGGAACAAACTATGGCTACACCTTC
CDR3 protein: CASSQGTNYGYTF
clone size: NA
V gene: TRBV12-3/TRBV12-4
D gene: NA
J gene: TRBJ1-2

CDR3 DNA: TGTGCCAGTAGTCCACGGACTAGCGGGATCTCCTACGAGCAGTACTTC
CDR3 protein: CASSPRTSGISYEQYF
clone size: NA
V gene: TRBV19
D gene: TRBD2
J gene: TRBJ2-7

CDR3 DNA: TGTGCCAGCAGCTTAGAAGAGCAGGGGATCGGCGCCTATAATTCACCCCTCCACTTT
CDR3 protein: CASSLEEQGIGAYNSPLHF
clone size: few
V gene: TRBV7-6
D gene: NA
J gene: TRBJ1-6

CDR3 DNA: TGTGCCACCAGCAGAGCCGGGACAGGGGCGCCAATCGAGCAGTACTTC
CDR3 protein: CATSRAGTGAPIEQYF
clone size: once
V gene: TRBV15
D gene: TRBD1
J gene: TRBJ2-7

CDR3 DNA: TGTGCCACCAGTGAAGGACAGGGTGATAATTCACCCCTCCACTTT
CDR3 protein: CATSEGQGDNSPLHF
clone size: NA
V gene: TRBV24-1
D gene: TRBD1
J gene: TRBJ1-6